The entry below describes one T cell receptor beta chain. As yet, its antigen is unknown. The germline gives CDR1 MNHNY, CDR2 SVGAGI (reference sequence). The V end lost 6 bases, the J end lost 0 bases, and 13 bases lay between the germline ends. The CDR3 extends over 15 amino acids. This entry belongs to a study of beta chain features in type 1 diabetes. Findings and limits, study-wide: Across patients, naive, central memory and Treg TCRB repertoires exhibited apparently greater similarity than was observed across healthy donors. Patients with Type 1 diabetes showed moderately but significantly shorter TCRB CDR3s in all four CD4+ subsets.

Cell sorting via CD45RO/CCR7/CD25/CD127/CD95/CD27 was performed to obtain CD4+ naive, central memory, regulatory and stem cell-like memory cells. Reverse transcription of all isolated RNA meant that expressed TCRB transcripts were sequenced. Here immunoSEQ multiplex PCR was the method, and the copy in TCRdb shows in-frame clones only, minus some. This sample carries about 620,000 clones, roughly a sixth of them seen once, and the ten largest clones take 0.09% to 0.095%. Sequences were obtained from naive CD4+ T cells from blood. This TCR was sampled from a man aged 18 to 29 in good health. The chain joins TRBV6-6 to TRBJ2-3; D is perhaps TRBD2 (6 bases). The CDR3 coding sequence is TGTGCCAGCAGCAGAGTAGCGGCCAGCACAGATACGCAGTATTTT. This sequence encodes CASSRVAASTDTQYF.